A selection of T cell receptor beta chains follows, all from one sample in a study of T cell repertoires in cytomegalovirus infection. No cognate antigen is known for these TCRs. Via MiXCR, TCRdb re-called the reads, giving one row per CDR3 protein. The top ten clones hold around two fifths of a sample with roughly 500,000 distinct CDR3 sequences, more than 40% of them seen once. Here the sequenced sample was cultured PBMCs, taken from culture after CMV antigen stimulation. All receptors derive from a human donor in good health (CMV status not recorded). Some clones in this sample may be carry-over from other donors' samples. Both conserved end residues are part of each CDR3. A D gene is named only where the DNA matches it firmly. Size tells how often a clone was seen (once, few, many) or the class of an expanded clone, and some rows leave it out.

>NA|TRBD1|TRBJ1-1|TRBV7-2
CASSYRGGTEAFF
TGTGCCAGCAGCTACAGGGGCGGCACTGAAGCTTTCTTT
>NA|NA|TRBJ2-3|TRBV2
CASSADTSDTQYF
TGTGCCAGCAGCGCAGACACATCAGATACGCAGTATTTT
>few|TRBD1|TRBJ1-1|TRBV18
CASSPPDRGRTEAFF
TGTGCCAGCTCACCCCCGGACAGGGGGAGGACTGAAGCTTTCTTT
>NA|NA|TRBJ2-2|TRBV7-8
CASSQVGGELFF
TGTGCCAGCAGCCAAGTGGGCGGGGAGCTGTTTTTT
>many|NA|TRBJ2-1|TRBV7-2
CASSLGADPGNEQFF
TGTGCCAGCAGCTTAGGGGCGGACCCGGGCAATGAGCAGTTCTTC
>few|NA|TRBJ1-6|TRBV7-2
CASSSYRPETSPLHF
TGTGCCAGCAGCTCATATCGCCCCGAAACTTCACCCCTCCACTTT
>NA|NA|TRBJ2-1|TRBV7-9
CASSWVFLDNEQFF
TGTGCCAGCAGCTGGGTCTTTCTGGACAATGAGCAGTTCTTC
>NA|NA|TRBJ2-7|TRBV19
CASSISTETYEQYF
TGTGCCAGTAGTATATCGACTGAGACCTACGAGCAGTACTTC
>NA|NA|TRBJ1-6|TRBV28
CASKLTENSPLHF
TGTGCCAGCAAGCTTACAGAAAATTCACCCCTCCACTTT
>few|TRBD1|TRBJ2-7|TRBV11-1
CASSSRDRGPYEQYF
TGTGCCAGCAGCTCCCGGGACAGGGGCCCCTACGAGCAGTACTTC
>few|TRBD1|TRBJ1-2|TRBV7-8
CASSLLTGVGGYTF
TGTGCCAGCAGCTTATTGACAGGGGTTGGTGGCTACACCTTC
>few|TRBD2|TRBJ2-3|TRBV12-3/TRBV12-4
CATLSRLAGITDTQYF
TGTGCCACCCTGAGTAGACTAGCGGGGATCACAGATACGCAGTATTTT
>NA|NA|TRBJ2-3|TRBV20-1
CSARVGGATDTQYF
TGCAGTGCTAGAGTGGGCGGGGCCACAGATACGCAGTATTTT
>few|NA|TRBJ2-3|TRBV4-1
CASSTPALGTDTQYF
TGCGCCAGCAGCACGCCGGCCTTAGGGACAGATACGCAGTATTTT
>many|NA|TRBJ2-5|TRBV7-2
CASSSRGAQETQYF
TGTGCCAGCAGCTCGAGGGGGGCCCAAGAGACCCAGTACTTC
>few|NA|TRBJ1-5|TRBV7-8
CASSLAGQSNQPQHF
TGTGCCAGCAGCTTAGCCGGACAAAGCAATCAGCCCCAGCATTTT
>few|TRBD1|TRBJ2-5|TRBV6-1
CAGRTGGEETQYF
TGTGCCGGGAGGACAGGGGGCGAAGAGACCCAGTACTTC
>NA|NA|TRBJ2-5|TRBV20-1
CSGPPGGRETQYF
TGCAGTGGCCCCCCCGGAGGGCGAGAGACCCAGTACTTC
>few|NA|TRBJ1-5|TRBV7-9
CASSGGSNQPQHF
TGTGCCAGCAGCGGGGGGAGCAATCAGCCCCAGCATTTT
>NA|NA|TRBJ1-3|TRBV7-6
CASSFYSARQGNTIYF
TGTGCCAGCAGCTTTTATTCCGCCCGACAGGGAAACACCATATATTTT
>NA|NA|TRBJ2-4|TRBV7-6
CASSLNPLAKNIQYF
TGTGCCAGCAGCTTAAACCCCCTAGCCAAAAACATTCAGTACTTC
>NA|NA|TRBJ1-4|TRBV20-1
CSATGDATNEKLFF
TGCAGTGCTACCGGGGATGCAACTAATGAAAAACTGTTTTTT
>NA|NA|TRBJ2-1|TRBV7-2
CASSPPRGRAYNEQFF
TGTGCCAGCAGCCCCCCGCGTGGGCGGGCCTACAATGAGCAGTTCTTC
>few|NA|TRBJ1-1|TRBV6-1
CASSVTPNTEAFF
TGTGCCAGCAGTGTAACACCGAACACTGAAGCTTTCTTT
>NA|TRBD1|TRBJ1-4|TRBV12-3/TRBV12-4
CASINRDRGEKLFF
TGTGCCAGCATCAACCGGGACAGGGGGGAAAAACTGTTTTTT
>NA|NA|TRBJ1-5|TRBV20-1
CSVARGGGPQHF
TGCAGTGTTGCCCGGGGGGGGGGGCCCCAGCATTTT
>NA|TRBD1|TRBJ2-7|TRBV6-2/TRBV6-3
CASSRFWGQGYEQYF
TGTGCCAGCAGTCGCTTCTGGGGACAGGGCTACGAGCAGTACTTC
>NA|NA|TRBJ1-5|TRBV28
CASSRLGDINSNQPQHF
TGTGCCAGCAGCCGATTGGGAGACATCAACAGCAATCAGCCCCAGCATTTT
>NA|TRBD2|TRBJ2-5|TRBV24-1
CATSERTSGGQQETQYF
TGTGCCACCAGTGAACGTACTAGCGGGGGACAGCAAGAGACCCAGTACTTC
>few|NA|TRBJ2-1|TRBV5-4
CASSLVPLAGEQFF
TGTGCCAGCAGCTTAGTTCCTCTGGCTGGTGAGCAGTTCTTC
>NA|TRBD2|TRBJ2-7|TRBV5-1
CASSLAVLADPGKQYF
TGCGCCAGCAGCTTGGCCGTGCTAGCGGATCCTGGGAAGCAGTACTTC
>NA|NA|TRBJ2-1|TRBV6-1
CASSEMGGLYNEQFF
TGTGCCAGCAGTGAAATGGGGGGTCTCTACAATGAGCAGTTCTTC
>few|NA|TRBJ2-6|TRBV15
CATQRGSGANVLTF
TGTGCCACCCAGAGGGGCTCTGGGGCCAACGTCCTGACTTTC
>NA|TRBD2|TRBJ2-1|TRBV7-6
CASSSPGGLAGGYEQFF
TGTGCCAGCAGCTCCCCCGGAGGCCTAGCGGGAGGGTATGAGCAGTTCTTC
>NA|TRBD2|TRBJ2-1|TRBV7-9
CASSRPSGRPYNEQFF
TGTGCCAGCAGCCGACCGAGCGGGAGACCCTACAATGAGCAGTTCTTC
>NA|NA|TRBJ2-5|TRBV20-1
CSANSGDETQYF
TGCAGTGCCAACTCGGGAGATGAGACCCAGTACTTC
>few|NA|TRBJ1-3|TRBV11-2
CASSLLTVSGNTIYF
TGTGCCAGCAGCTTATTGACGGTCTCTGGAAACACCATATATTTT
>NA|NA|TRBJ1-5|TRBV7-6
CASSSFVGHYNQPQHF
TGTGCCAGCAGCTCATTTGTGGGTCACTACAATCAGCCCCAGCATTTT
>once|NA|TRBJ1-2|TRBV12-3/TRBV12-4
CASSPNENYGYTF
TGTGCCAGCAGTCCTAATGAGAACTATGGCTACACCTTC
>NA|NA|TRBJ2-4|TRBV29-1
CSVERIGGSKNIQYF
TGCAGCGTTGAGCGAATCGGGGGATCCAAAAACATTCAGTACTTC
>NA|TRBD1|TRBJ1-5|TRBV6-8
CASSYTGVNQPQHF
TGTGCCAGCAGTTACACAGGGGTCAATCAGCCCCAGCATTTT
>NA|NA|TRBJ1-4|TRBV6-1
CASSEAFPYTPNEKLFF
TGTGCCAGCAGTGAAGCCTTCCCCTATACACCCAATGAAAAACTGTTTTTT
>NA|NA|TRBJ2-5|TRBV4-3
CASSPTPHMSAAQETQYF
TGCGCCAGCAGCCCTACCCCACACATGTCAGCGGCCCAAGAGACCCAGTACTTC
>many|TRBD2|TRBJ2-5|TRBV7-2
CASSSSLAGQETQYF
TGTGCCAGCAGCTCCTCACTAGCGGGGCAAGAGACCCAGTACTTC
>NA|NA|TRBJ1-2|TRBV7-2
CASSLAGTYGYTF
TGTGCCAGCAGCTTAGCCGGAACCTATGGCTACACCTTC
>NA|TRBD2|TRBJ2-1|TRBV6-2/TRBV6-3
CASRPTGTSGRAWNEQFF
TGTGCCAGCAGACCTACCGGGACTAGCGGGAGGGCCTGGAATGAGCAGTTCTTC
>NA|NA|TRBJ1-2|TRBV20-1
CSARGPIYGYTF
TGCAGTGCTAGGGGGCCCATCTATGGCTACACCTTC
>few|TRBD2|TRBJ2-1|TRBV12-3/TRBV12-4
CASRGLAGEVQFF
TGTGCCAGCAGGGGACTAGCGGGGGAGGTGCAGTTCTTC
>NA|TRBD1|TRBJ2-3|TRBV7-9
CASSEGTGVSTDTQYF
TGTGCCAGCAGCGAAGGGACAGGGGTTAGCACAGATACGCAGTATTTT
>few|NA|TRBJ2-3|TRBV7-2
CASSWDVGTDTQYF
TGTGCCAGCAGCTGGGACGTCGGCACAGATACGCAGTATTTT
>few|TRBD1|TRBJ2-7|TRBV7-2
CASSPSGTAFYEQYF
TGTGCCAGCAGCCCCTCCGGGACAGCTTTTTACGAGCAGTACTTC
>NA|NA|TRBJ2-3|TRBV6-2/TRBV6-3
CASTGPSDTQYF
TGTGCCAGCACCGGCCCGTCAGATACGCAGTATTTT
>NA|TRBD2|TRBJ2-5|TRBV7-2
CASLGLVTSEIETQYF
TGTGCCAGCTTGGGACTAGTCACCTCTGAGATAGAGACCCAGTACTTC
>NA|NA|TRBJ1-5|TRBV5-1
CASSPGAGGDQPQHF
TGCGCCAGCAGCCCCGGCGCCGGAGGCGATCAGCCCCAGCATTTT
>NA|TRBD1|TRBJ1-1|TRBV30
CAWSVLGGQNTEAFF
TGTGCCTGGAGTGTACTAGGGGGCCAGAACACTGAAGCTTTCTTT
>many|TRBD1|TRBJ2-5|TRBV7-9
CASSLRGTVQETQYF
TGTGCCAGCAGCTTAAGAGGGACAGTCCAAGAGACCCAGTACTTC
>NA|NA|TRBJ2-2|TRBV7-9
CASSQGRGKNTGELFF
TGTGCCAGCAGCCAGGGCAGGGGAAAGAACACCGGGGAGCTGTTTTTT